The 30 T cell receptor beta chains below come from one sample, sequenced in a study of tumor and adjacent non-tumor tissue in lung cancer (dated by TCRdb to the late 2010s). RNA was extracted from bulk unsorted tissue and checked for quality with a NanoDrop ND-1000 and an Agilent 2100. For the normal lung samples, distant non-tumor tissue was collected more than 3 cm away from the tumor edge. Library preparation was by multiplex PCR. The instrument given in TCRdb is Illumina HiSeq 2500. Following protocols modified from ARM-PCR, the researchers constructed TCRbeta libraries through three rounds of nested PCR with primers (Table S4). TCRdb's own reprocessing of the public reads used fastp at Q25 and MiXCR and kept productive beta chains. Every entry covers one CDR3 protein and lists the most common genes and DNA from its rows. The sample table records around 76,000 distinct CDR3 sequences; over 65% of these occur just once. The biggest ten clones account for about two fifths of the sample.

Material for sequencing was distant non-tumor lung tissue. The receptors originated from a man aged 65 to 85 with non-small cell lung cancer.

This clonotype was detected only a few times. The rearrangement uses TRBV7-8 and TRBJ2-3, with D hard to call. The CDR3 consists of 14 residues. Trimming took 5 bases from V and 2 from J, leaving 11 bases between them. CDR1 is SGHVS, CDR2 FQNEAQ, per germline. The CDR3 DNA is TGTGCCAGCAGCGACCATGAGCTCACAGATACGCAGTATTTT. Its protein product is CASSDHELTDTQYF.

This clonotype came up once. A read error is possible here, since a much larger clone lies one base away. The chain links TRBV6-2 or TRBV6-3 to TRBJ1-1; possibly TRBD1 for D (5 bases). Germline loops: CDR1 MNHEY, CDR2 SVGEGT. The CDR3 runs to 17 residues. Trimming removed 6 bases at V and 0 bases at J, with 20 bases between. The CDR3 coding sequence is TGTGCCAGCAGCAGAAATAGGGGAGGGTACGTGAACACTGAAGCTTTCTTT. Protein product: CASSRNRGGYVNTEAFF.

With respect to this clonotype: A junction boundary mismatches the germline segment, possibly from a read error. J is TRBJ2-6 and V is TRBV5-1; maybe TRBD1 (5 bases). There are 14 residues in the CDR3. In germline, CDR1 is SGHRS, CDR2 YFSETQ. DNA of the CDR3: TGCGCCAACAGCTCCAGCTTTGGGGCCAACGTCTTGACTTTC. Protein product: CANSSSFGANVLTF. Supplemented by reference TRBV5-1 and TRBJ2-6, the full variable domain reads KAGVTQTPRYLIKTRGQQVTLSCSPISGHRSVSWYQQTPGQGLQFLFEYFSETQRNKGNFPGRFSGRQFSNSRSEMNVSTLELGDSALYLCANSSSFGANVLTFGAGSRLTVL.

With regard to this clonotype: The conserved closing phenylalanine or tryptophan is absent in this CDR3, likely reflecting a read error. The rearrangement uses TRBV20-1 and TRBJ1-5; TRBD1 matches at 9 bases. Germline CDR1 reads DFQATT; CDR2 reads SNEGSKA (reference sequence). The junction had 13 bases not matched to a gene; V was cut back by 5 bases and J by 8 bases. The CDR3 extends over 15 amino acids. DNA for the CDR3: TGCAGTGCTGGAGGACAGGGGCTATCGCAGAAGCCCCAGCATTAT. The encoded protein is CSAGGQGLSQKPQHY.

A remark on this clonotype: As the CDR3 is not closed by the conserved phenylalanine or tryptophan, this likely results from a read error. The DNA is left out, because the CDR3 cannot be placed on it with certainty; the CDR3 is given as TCRdb lists it. The chain employs TRBV6-5 and TRBJ1-1; TRBD1, the D gene given by the table, was not confirmed from the DNA. With termini counted, the CDR3 has 13 amino acids. In germline, CDR1 is MNHEY, CDR2 SVGAGI. The CDR3 loop is CATSWTGKAESFY.

Concerning this clonotype itself: The germline gene is not matched at one end of the junction; a read error may be the cause. V usage is TRBV18 and J usage is TRBJ2-3; D gene unclear. The length of the CDR3 is 16 residues. Germline V CDR1 and CDR2: KGHSH, LQKENI. CDR3 DNA: TGTGCCAGCTCACCACCGCTTTACGCAGGCACAGCTACGCAGTATTTT. Its translation is CASSPPLYAGTATQYF. The full variable domain, completed using reference TRBV18 and TRBJ2-3, is NAGVMQNPRHLVRRRGQEARLRCSPMKGHSHVYWYRQLPEEGLKFMVYLQKENIIDESGMPKERFSAEFPKEGPSILRIQQVVRGDSAAYFCASSPPLYAGTATQYFGPGTRLTVL.

Note on this clonotype: A much larger clone sits a single nucleotide away, making a read error possible. The chain links TRBV13 to TRBJ2-2; TRBD1 matches 7 bases. The CDR3 sequence is 13 residues long. From germline, CDR1 is PRHDT and CDR2 FYEKMQ (reference sequence). CDR3 DNA: TGTGCCACCAGCTCAGGGGGCACCGGGGAGCTGTTTTTT. Residues: CATSSGGTGELFF. Based on the CDR3 plus reference TRBV13 and TRBJ2-2, the full variable domain is AAGVIQSPRHLIKEKRETATLKCYPIPRHDTVYWYQQGPGQDPQFLISFYEKMQSDKGSIPDRFSAQQFSDYHSELNMSSLELGDSALYFCATSSGGTGELFFGEGSRLTVL.

Worth noting for this clonotype: Germline and junction disagree at one end, which may indicate a read error. This sequence joins TRBV6-5 and TRBJ2-6; 10 positions agree with TRBD1. The germline gives CDR1 MNHEY, CDR2 SVGAGI. The CDR3 sequence is 17 residues long. The CDR3 here is CVSSPETGGSGANFLTF. CDR3 sequence (DNA): TGTGTCAGCAGTCCCGAGACAGGGGGCTCTGGGGCCAACTTCCTGACTTTC.

This clonotype is medium-sized (0.01 to 0.1%) in the sample. This rearrangement joins TRBV6-6 to TRBJ1-1; 9 bases are a match to TRBD1. The germline V gene has CDR1 MNHNY and CDR2 SVGAGI (reference sequence). The CDR3 has 16 amino acids. V shed 0 bases and J 3 bases; nucleotides not matched to a gene: 5. The CDR3, as DNA: TGTGCCAGCAGTTACTCACCGGGACAGGGAGACACTGAAGCTTTCTTT. This encodes CASSYSPGQGDTEAFF.

For this clonotype: This likely comes from a read error, as the CDR3 has no conserved phenylalanine or tryptophan at its end. The gene calls are TRBV4-3 and TRBJ2-3; possibly TRBD1 for D (6 bases). Germline V gene data show CDR1 as LGHNA and CDR2 as YSLEER. This CDR3 contains 17 residues. The CDR3: CDSSQSLGGEGADTQYY. The CDR3 bases are TGCGACAGCAGCCAATCACTAGGGGGAGAGGGTGCAGATACGCAGTATTAT.

This clonotype was counted only a few times. A much more abundant neighbour one base away suggests this may be a read error. The V call is TRBV28, the J call TRBJ1-2, with 7 positions matching TRBD1. The CDR3 consists of 17 residues. Trimming at V came to 3 bases and at J to 0 bases, leaving 10 bases not matched to a gene. Germline V gene lookup returns CDR1 MDHEN and CDR2 SYDVKM. CDR3 residues: CASSFVLIGQANYGYTF. CDR3 DNA: TGTGCCAGCAGTTTTGTTTTAATCGGACAGGCTAACTATGGCTACACCTTC.

In this sample, this clonotype turned up once. One end of the junction fails to match germline, which may point to a read error. The chain combines TRBV29-1 with TRBJ1-2; a weak D match, TRBD1 (6 bases). This CDR3 is built from 15 residues. Germline V gene sequence: CDR1 SQVTM, CDR2 ANQGSEA. CDR3 region: CGVEDQDSPNYGYTF. In nucleotides, the CDR3 is TGCGGCGTTGAAGATCAGGACAGCCCCAACTATGGCTACACCTTC. Using reference TRBV29-1 and TRBJ1-2 for the parts outside the CDR3, the full variable domain is SAVISQKPSRDICQRGTSLTIQCQVDSQVTMMFWYRQQPGQSLTLIATANQGSEATYESGFVIDKFPISRPNLTFSTLTVSNMSPEDSSIYLCGVEDQDSPNYGYTFGSGTRLTVV.

The J gene is TRBJ2-5, the V gene TRBV5-6; D is tentatively TRBD1 or TRBD2 (5 bases each). V dropped 4 bases and J dropped 8 bases, with 24 bases sitting between them. The CDR3 loop spans 16 amino acids. CDR1 SGHDT and CDR2 YYEEEE come from the germline V gene. The CDR3, as DNA: TGTGCCAGCAGCCTGAACGGACCGGGACCTCGGGATACCCAGTACTTC. This encodes CASSLNGPGPRDTQYF.

This clonotype appeared a single time. The conserved final phenylalanine or tryptophan is absent from the CDR3, which likely points to a read error. This CDR3 reads CSVGTSGAGEQYY. The CDR3 DNA sequence: TGCAGCGTCGGAACTAGCGGAGCCGGGGAGCAGTACTAC. This chain joins TRBV29-1 and TRBJ2-7; TRBD2 aligns across 8 bases. V shed 6 bases, J shed 7 bases, and the junction held 11 bases outside the gene matches. The CDR3 has 13 residues. Germline V gene lookup returns CDR1 SQVTM and CDR2 ANQGSEA.

As for this clonotype: The junction differs from germline at one of its ends, possibly a read error. This chain links TRBV10-2 with TRBJ2-1; D is undetermined. The germline V gene encodes CDR1 WSHSY and CDR2 SAAADI. The CDR3 has 11 residues. The CDR3 coding sequence is TGCGCCAGCAGTGACCATCATATTCAGTTATTC. This sequence encodes CASSDHHIQLF.

This clonotype was observed at least ten times. The chain uses TRBV20-1 and TRBJ2-5; D ambiguous. Germline lookup yields CDR1 DFQATT and CDR2 SNEGSKA (reference sequence). The CDR3 spans 11 residues. V dropped 1 base and J dropped 5 bases, with 5 bases sitting between them. The CDR3 DNA follows: TGCAGTGCTAGAGGCACGGAGACCCAGTACTTC. Residues: CSARGTETQYF.

Points on this clonotype: A read error is likely, as this CDR3 ends without the conserved phenylalanine or tryptophan. This chain joins TRBV5-6 and TRBJ2-5; weak D call: TRBD1 (5 bases). The V gene lost 6 bases and the J gene lost 7 bases, with 25 bases spanning the gap. Germline-derived CDR1 and CDR2 are SGHDT and YYEEEE. This CDR3 spans 16 amino acids. Here the CDR3 reads CASNRSITDRVGTQYV. In DNA form, the CDR3 reads TGTGCCAGCAACCGTTCCATTACCGACAGAGTAGGGACCCAGTACGTC.

Note on this clonotype: The junction shows a germline mismatch at one end, possibly a read error. This rearrangement joins TRBV12-3 or TRBV12-4 to TRBJ1-2, with unresolved D. The CDR3 extends over 11 amino acids. CDR3 coding DNA: TGTCCCAGCATCCTGGGAGATGGCTACATCTTC. The encoded protein is CPSILGDGYIF.

Turning to this clonotype: One end of the junction fails to match germline, which may point to a read error. This chain uses TRBV4-2 with TRBJ2-3; 7 nucleotides agree with TRBD2. The CDR3 runs to 16 residues. Germline V gene data show CDR1 as LGHNA and CDR2 as YNFKEQ. CDR3 protein: CARSHTSDPLTDTQYF. The CDR3 nucleotides read TGTGCCAGAAGCCACACTAGCGATCCGCTCACAGATACGCAGTATTTT.

With regard to this clonotype: A much larger clonotype is one base distant, so this may be a read error. The chain has TRBV20-1 and TRBJ2-7; D is tentatively TRBD1 or TRBD2 (6 bases each). The V end lost 3 bases, the J end lost 7 bases, and 16 bases lay between the germline ends. This CDR3 spans 13 amino acids. Germline CDR1 DFQATT, CDR2 SNEGSKA (reference sequence). The CDR3 nucleotides read TGCAGTGCTAGGAGTTGGGGGGCGGAGGAGCAGTACTTC. Translation gives CSARSWGAEEQYF.

Worth noting for this clonotype: The final CDR3 position lacks the conserved phenylalanine or tryptophan, pointing to a likely read error. The chain has TRBV6-2 or TRBV6-3 and TRBJ1-5; D call uncertain. Germline lookup yields CDR1 MNHEY and CDR2 SVGEGT. This CDR3 has 14 residues. The V and J ends lost 4 bases and 5 bases respectively, with 12 bases between them. CDR3 DNA: TGTGCCAGCAGTTTCCACAAGTTAGATCAGCCCCAGCATTCT. Its translation: CASSFHKLDQPQHS.

V is TRBV6-6 and J is TRBJ2-3; 14 bases match TRBD2. This CDR3 contains 19 residues. V was pared by 4 bases and J by 4 bases, with 13 bases of the junction left unmatched. The germline CDR1 and CDR2 sequences are MNHNY and SVGAGI (reference sequence). In nucleotides, the CDR3 is TGTGCCAGCAGTTCGACCGGGACTAGCGGGAGAGGCGGAGCAGATACGCAGTATTTT. Encoded protein: CASSSTGTSGRGGADTQYF.

With regard to this clonotype: Its ends do not fully match the called genes, so a read error is possible. The chain recombines TRBV4-2 with TRBJ2-3; D call uncertain. This CDR3 contains 15 residues. Germline V CDR1 and CDR2: LGHNA, YNFKEQ. DNA for the CDR3: TGTGCCAGCAGCCAAGATCGCCGAACCAGAGATACACAGTATTTT. Residues: CASSQDRRTRDTQYF.

With respect to this clonotype: The junction and the germline gene differ at one end; a read error may be behind it. CDR3 region: CANSPLQDNYGYTF. Written as DNA, the CDR3 is TGTGCCAACAGCCCGTTACAGGACAACTATGGTTACACCTTC. The rearrangement joins TRBV4-2 to TRBJ1-2; tentative D call: TRBD1 (5 bases). CDR1 and CDR2 (germline): LGHNA, YNFKEQ. The CDR3 consists of 14 residues.

The chain links TRBV15 to TRBJ2-3, with a possible D match to TRBD1 (6 bases). Germline V gene lookup returns CDR1 LNHNV and CDR2 YYDKDF (reference sequence). The CDR3 has 13 amino acids. The V end was cut by 1 base, the J end by 5 bases, with 7 bases between. The CDR3 DNA is TGTGCCACCAGCAGAGTAGGGGGAGATACGCAGTATTTT. It codes for CATSRVGGDTQYF. Variable domain in full (rest from reference TRBV15 and TRBJ2-3): DAMVIQNPRYQVTQFGKPVTLSCSQTLNHNVMYWYQQKSSQAPKLLFHYYDKDFNNEADTPDNFQSRRPNTSFCFLDIRSPGLGDTAMYLCATSRVGGDTQYFGPGTRLTVL.

This clonotype was picked up a small number of times. A much larger clonotype is one base distant, so this may be a read error. The chain's CDR3 is CASSEEWCSGNTEAFF. The CDR3 DNA reads as TGTGCCAGCAGTGAAGAGTGGTGCTCGGGGAACACTGAAGCTTTCTTT. This rearrangement joins TRBV6-1 to TRBJ1-1, with unresolved D. The length of the CDR3 is 16 residues. With 1 base removed from V and 1 base from J, the gap between germline ends came to 13 bases. Germline CDR1 reads MNHNS; CDR2 reads SASEGT.

As regards this clonotype: One junction end does not reproduce the germline sequence, and a read error may be involved. This chain joins TRBV6-2 or TRBV6-3 and TRBJ2-1; D possibly corresponds to TRBD2 (5 bases). The CDR3 sequence is 15 residues long. Germline assignment: CDR1 MNHEY and CDR2 SVGEGT. DNA of the CDR3: TGTGCCAGCAGTTACGGGAGCGGAGAAGTCCCTGAGCAGTTCTTT. Protein product: CASSYGSGEVPEQFF.

Of note for this clonotype: The junction shows a germline mismatch at one end, possibly a read error. This sequence joins TRBV4-2 and TRBJ2-1; a weak D match, TRBD2 (6 bases). Germline CDR1 LGHNA, CDR2 YNFKEQ. This CDR3 contains 15 residues. For the CDR3, the DNA is TGTGCCAGCAGACCGAACCAGGACTACCTCAATGAGAAGTTCTTC. Translating gives CASRPNQDYLNEKFF.

Of note for this clonotype: A single base separates this from a much larger clone, so it may be a read error. The chain has TRBV6-2 or TRBV6-3 and TRBJ2-7, with 13 bases lining up with TRBD2. Trimming cost V 9 bases and J 3 bases; bases outside gene matches: 5. Germline assignment: CDR1 MNHEY and CDR2 SVGEGT. This CDR3 has 14 amino acids. The CDR3 reads CARSRLAGGYEQYF. The CDR3 region has the DNA TGTGCCAGAAGCCGACTAGCGGGAGGCTACGAGCAGTACTTC.

Details on this clonotype: A much more abundant neighbour one base away suggests this may be a read error. V usage is TRBV5-8 and J usage is TRBJ2-1, with 9 bases matching TRBD2. The CDR3 length is 15 residues. The germline V gene has CDR1 SGHTS and CDR2 YDEGEE. CDR3 coding DNA: TGTGGCAGCAGCTTCGGGACTAGCAACTACAATGAGCAGTTCTTC. As protein: CGSSFGTSNYNEQFF. The full variable domain, in which reference TRBV5-8 and TRBJ2-1 provide the parts outside the CDR3, is EAGVTQSPTHLIKTRGQQATLRCSPISGHTSVYWYQQALGLGLQFLLWYDEGEERNRGNFPPRFSGRQFPNYSSELNVNALELEDSALYLCGSSFGTSNYNEQFFGPGTRLTVL.